This TCR beta chain appears in the sequencing data of a study of blood T cell repertoires in COVID-19. Study in general: Italy, Spain and the United States were the sources of the convalescent and acute COVID-19 samples. Sample material is recorded as cDNA or gDNA derived from T cells, B-cell-depleted T cells, or PBMCs.

Original analysis: Estimates of nucleated cell counts were drawn from the amplification of reference gene primers. Measured with immunoSEQ multiplex PCR; TCRdb has only the in-frame clones, and not every one. V, J and clone size are taken as reported in that table, and D and trimming were inferred from the DNA itself. The table has 290,000 or so clones, approximately 86% seen once. Sequenced sample: peripheral blood. The sequence derives from an older man with acute or convalescent COVID-19.

CDR3 DNA sequence: TGTGCCAGCAGTGGGGACAGGGGTTTTAACACAGATACGCAGTATTTT. This translates into CASSGDRGFNTDTQYF. V gene TRBV6-2 or TRBV6-3 combines with J gene TRBJ2-3; 10 nucleotides agree with TRBD1. V shed 5 bases, J shed 2 bases, and the junction held 7 bases outside the gene matches. The germline V gene encodes CDR1 MNHEY and CDR2 SVGEGT. This CDR3 is 16 amino acids long.